Here is one T cell receptor beta chain with its context. Its specificity is unknown. The CDR3 totals 14 residues. Germline V lookup: CDR1 LNHDA, CDR2 SQIVND (reference sequence). V was trimmed by 9 bases and J by 8 bases, leaving 22 bases between them. The data were taken from a study of memory CD4+ T cells and cytomegalovirus serostatus. Overall study: This sample comes from healthy Belgian adults, about nine CMV seropositive, under 25 seronegative. Study results and caveats: Each of some 67 CMV-associated TCRbeta sequences occurred in one to five individuals.

Single viable CD3+CD4+CD8-CD45RO+ cells were sorted as the memory CD4+ T cells. Donors' CMV status reflects serum IgG against pp150, pp28, p38, p52. CD4+ T cells were isolated by positive magnetic selection. Repertoires were generated with immunoSEQ multiplex PCR, while TCRdb's copy carries only in-frame clones and drops some. The sample lists tens of thousands of clones, approximately 80% seen once, with roughly 0.6% in the top ten. This clonotype originated in an adult in good health and CMV-seronegative. Source material: memory CD4+ T cells from blood. J is TRBJ1-2 and V is TRBV19; D is possibly TRBD1 (5 bases). This chain's CDR3 is CASRPTGQGDGYTF. For the CDR3, the DNA is TGTGCCAGCCGGCCTACGGGTCAGGGAGACGGCTACACCTTC.